This T cell receptor beta chain was observed in a study of molecular identifiers for immune sequencing clone quantification. Germline CDR1 and CDR2: LGHNA and YSLEER. The CDR3 sequence is 13 residues long. V lost 3 bases to trimming and J lost 7 bases, with 13 bases between them. It was from about 21,000 to 970,000 sorted cells, with 10%, 30% or 50% RNA, that naive CD8 libraries came. Sorting recovered naive CD8 T cells on a CD8+CD4-CCR7+CD45RA+ profile. Library preparation followed earlier protocols using designated TCR primers. Each CDR3 protein gets one entry after TCRdb re-called the PCR reads with MiXCR. The sample shows 300,000 to 400,000 distinct CDR3 sequences, about 22% of them seen only once.

The V and J genes are TRBV4-3 and TRBJ2-7; the D gene could be TRBD1 or TRBD2 (5 bases each). Sample: naive CD8+ T cells from blood, with Jurkat cell RNA spiked in. Subset here: FACS-sorted CD8+CD4-CCR7+CD45RA+ naive T cells. This receptor was identified in a human donor in good health. Some libraries in this study had Jurkat cell RNA spiked in. The CDR3 DNA is TGCGCCAGCAGCCAGGGGACCCTGGAGGAGCAGTACTTC. Protein product: CASSQGTLEEQYF.